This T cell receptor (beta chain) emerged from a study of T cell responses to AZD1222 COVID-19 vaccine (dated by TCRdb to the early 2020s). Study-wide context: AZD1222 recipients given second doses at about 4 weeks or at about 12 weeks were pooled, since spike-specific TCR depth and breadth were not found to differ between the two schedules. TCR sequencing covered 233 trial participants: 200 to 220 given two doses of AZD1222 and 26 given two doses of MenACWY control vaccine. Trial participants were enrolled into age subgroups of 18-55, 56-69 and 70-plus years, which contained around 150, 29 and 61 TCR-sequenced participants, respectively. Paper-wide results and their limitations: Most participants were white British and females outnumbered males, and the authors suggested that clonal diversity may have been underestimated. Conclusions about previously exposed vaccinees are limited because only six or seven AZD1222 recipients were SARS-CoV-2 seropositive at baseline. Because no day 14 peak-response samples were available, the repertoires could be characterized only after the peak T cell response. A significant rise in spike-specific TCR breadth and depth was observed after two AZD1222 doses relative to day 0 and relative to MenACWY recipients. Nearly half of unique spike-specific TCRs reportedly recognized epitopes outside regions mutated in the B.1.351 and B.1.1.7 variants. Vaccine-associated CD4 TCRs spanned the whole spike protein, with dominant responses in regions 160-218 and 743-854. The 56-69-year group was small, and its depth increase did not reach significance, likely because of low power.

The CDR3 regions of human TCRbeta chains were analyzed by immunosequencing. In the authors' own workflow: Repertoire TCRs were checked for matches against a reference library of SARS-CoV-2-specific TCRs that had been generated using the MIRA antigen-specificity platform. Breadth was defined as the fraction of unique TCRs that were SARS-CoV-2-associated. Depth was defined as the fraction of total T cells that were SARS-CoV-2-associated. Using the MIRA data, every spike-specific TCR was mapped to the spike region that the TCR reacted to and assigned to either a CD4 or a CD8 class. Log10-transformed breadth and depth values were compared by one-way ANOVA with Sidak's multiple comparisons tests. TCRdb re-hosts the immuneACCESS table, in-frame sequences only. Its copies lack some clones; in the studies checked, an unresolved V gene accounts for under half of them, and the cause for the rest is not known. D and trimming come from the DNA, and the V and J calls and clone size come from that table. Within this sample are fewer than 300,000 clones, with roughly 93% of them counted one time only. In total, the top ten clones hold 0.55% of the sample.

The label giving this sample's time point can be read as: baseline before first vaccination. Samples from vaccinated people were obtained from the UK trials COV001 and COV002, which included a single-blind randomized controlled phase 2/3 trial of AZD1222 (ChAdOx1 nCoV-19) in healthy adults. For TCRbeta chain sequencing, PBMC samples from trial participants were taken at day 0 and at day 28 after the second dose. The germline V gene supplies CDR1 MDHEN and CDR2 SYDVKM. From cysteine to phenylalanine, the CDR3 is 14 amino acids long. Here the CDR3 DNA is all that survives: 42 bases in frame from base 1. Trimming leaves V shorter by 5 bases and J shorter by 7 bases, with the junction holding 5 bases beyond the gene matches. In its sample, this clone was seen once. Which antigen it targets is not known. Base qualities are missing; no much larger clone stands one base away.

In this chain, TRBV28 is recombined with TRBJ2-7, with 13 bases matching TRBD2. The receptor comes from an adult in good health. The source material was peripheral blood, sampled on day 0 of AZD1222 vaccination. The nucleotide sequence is TGTGCCAGCAGTCGGACTAGCGGGAGTCGAGAGCAGTACTTC. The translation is CASSRTSGSREQYF.